The 19 T cell receptor beta chains presented below share a single source sample, sequenced in a study of blood T cell repertoires in COVID-19. TCRdb's table, derived via immunoSEQ multiplex PCR, lists solely in-frame clones and lacks some. The table lists a few hundred thousand clones, approximately 89% of them singletons. The sample consisted of peripheral blood. These receptors originate from a woman aged 40 to 50 who had recovered from COVID-19.

This clone was seen many times. This sequence joins TRBV6-5 and TRBJ1-1, with 7 bases matching TRBD1. Germline V gene data show CDR1 as MNHEY and CDR2 as SVGAGI. J was trimmed by 5 bases and V by 2 bases; bases with no gene match: 5. CDR3 length: 14 residues. The CDR3 here is CASSYLGGQTEAFF. As DNA, the CDR3 is TGTGCCAGCAGTTACCTAGGGGGCCAAACTGAAGCTTTCTTT.

This clone has only one observation. This specimen includes other DNA sequences encoding the same CDR3. This rearrangement joins TRBV30 to TRBJ1-2; perhaps TRBD1 as D (5 bases). V lost 3 bases to trimming and J lost 3 bases, with 8 bases between them. Germline V gene sequence: CDR1 GTSNPN, CDR2 SVGIG (reference sequence). The CDR3 totals 12 residues. In DNA form, the CDR3 reads TGTGCCTGGAGCGGAGGGGACTATGGCTACACCTTC. It yields the protein CAWSGGDYGYTF.

The chain recombines TRBV19 with TRBJ2-1; TRBD2 agrees at 12 bases. The CDR3 length is 16 residues. The germline V gene has CDR1 LNHDA and CDR2 SQIVND (reference sequence). J was trimmed by 4 bases and V by 3 bases; bases with no gene match: 4. The DNA of the CDR3 is TGTGCCAGTAGTATGGGGCTAGCGGGAGGGTACAATGAGCAGTTCTTC. It is translated as CASSMGLAGGYNEQFF.

This clone was counted between two and nine times. The chain has TRBV3-1 (or the pseudogene TRBV3-2) and TRBJ1-3; no clear D. Germline V lookup: CDR1 LGHDT, CDR2 YNNKEL (reference sequence). The CDR3 contains 14 residues. Trimming shortened V by 4 bases and J by 0 bases, and 7 bases separated the two germline ends. The CDR3 DNA reads TGTGCCAGCAGCCCTCCCCGCTCTGGAAACACCATATATTTT. Its translation is CASSPPRSGNTIYF.

The rearrangement links TRBV5-6 to TRBJ1-6; D possibly corresponds to TRBD1 (6 bases). V gave up 3 bases and J gave up 15 bases, with 28 bases separating them. CDR1 and CDR2 from the germline V gene are SGHDT and YYEEEE. There are 17 residues in the CDR3. CDR3 coding DNA: TGTGCCAGCAGCTCGGGTACGAGCCAGGGGCCGCCGGGCGGCCTCCACTTT. This encodes CASSSGTSQGPPGGLHF.

J is TRBJ2-1 and V is TRBV30, with D maybe TRBD1 (5 bases). Trimming shortened V by 4 bases and J by 8 bases, and 15 bases separated the two germline ends. The germline gives CDR1 GTSNPN, CDR2 SVGIG (reference sequence). The CDR3 runs 13 residues. The CDR3 region has the DNA TGTGCCTGGAAAGCCTCCAGGGTTGATGAGCAGTTCTTC. Amino acid sequence: CAWKASRVDEQFF.

This clone came up once. In nucleotides, the CDR3 is TGTGCCAGCAGCCCCCACCGGGACTACCTAACCACAGATACGCAGTATTTT. Translated, it gives CASSPHRDYLTTDTQYF. The rearrangement joins TRBV11-3 to TRBJ2-3, with 7 bases that match TRBD2. Germline V lookup: CDR1 SGHNT, CDR2 YENEEA. Trimming at V came to 5 bases and at J to 2 bases, leaving 13 bases not matched to a gene. This CDR3 has 17 amino acids. The full variable domain, in which reference TRBV11-3 and TRBJ2-3 provide the parts outside the CDR3, is EAGVVQSPRYKIIEKKQPVAFWCNPISGHNTLYWYLQNLGQGPELLIRYENEEAVDDSQLPKDRFSAERLKGVDSTLKIQPAELGDSAVYLCASSPHRDYLTTDTQYFGPGTRLTVL.

This chain joins TRBV5-5 and TRBJ1-3, with TRBD1 as a possible D gene (6 bases). The germline V and J ends were trimmed by 4 bases and 4 bases, with 18 bases remaining between them. Per the germline V gene, CDR1 is SGHKS and CDR2 is YYEKEE (reference sequence). The CDR3 is made up of 16 amino acids. The DNA of the CDR3 is TGTGCCAGCAGCCTCGGCCATACAGGGATAGGAAACACCATATATTTT. Amino acids: CASSLGHTGIGNTIYF.

The chain is built from TRBV7-8 and TRBJ2-7; D possibly corresponds to TRBD1 (5 bases). The V end lost 1 base, the J end lost 7 bases, and 11 bases lay between the germline ends. CDR1 is SGHVS and CDR2 is FQNEAQ in the germline V gene. The CDR3 has 13 amino acids. CDR3 DNA: TGTGCCAGCAGCTTAGAGGGGATTGGAGAGCAGTACGTC. This codes for CASSLEGIGEQYV.

The chain joins TRBV6-5 to TRBJ1-1, with 7 positions matching TRBD1. CDR3 length equals 15 residues. Germline V gene data show CDR1 as MNHEY and CDR2 as SVGAGI. V gave up 5 bases and J gave up 2 bases; unmatched junction bases: 8. The CDR3 DNA follows: TGTGCCAGCAGTACTTACAGGGGCCTAAACACTGAAGCTTTCTTT. Amino acids: CASSTYRGLNTEAFF.

The V and J genes are TRBV5-6 and TRBJ2-7; 11 bases are shared with TRBD1. From germline, CDR1 is SGHDT and CDR2 YYEEEE. CDR3 length equals 15 residues. V lost 6 bases, J lost 4 bases, and 9 bases stayed unmatched. CDR3: CASNVNGQGAYEQYF. DNA for the CDR3: TGTGCCAGCAACGTTAATGGACAGGGGGCTTACGAGCAGTACTTC.

V usage is TRBV5-5 and J usage is TRBJ1-6, with a weak D call TRBD1 (6 bases). From germline, CDR1 is SGHKS and CDR2 YYEKEE (reference sequence). Trimming stripped 3 bases from V and 9 bases from J, with 10 bases between. This CDR3 has 13 amino acids. The CDR3 DNA is TGTGCCAGCAGCTCTACAGGGAGTTCACCCCTCCACTTT. Translating gives CASSSTGSSPLHF.

The rearrangement joins TRBV12-3 or TRBV12-4 to TRBJ2-3; 10 positions agree with TRBD2. The CDR3 totals 13 residues. V lost 7 bases to trimming and J lost 6 bases; unmatched junction nucleotides: 4. CDR3 amino acids: CASKAGGSDTQYF. The CDR3, as DNA: TGTGCCAGCAAAGCGGGGGGGTCGGATACGCAGTATTTT.

This rearrangement joins TRBV6-6 to TRBJ2-1, with TRBD2 matching over 7 bases. This CDR3 is built from 14 residues. CDR1 is MNHNY and CDR2 is SVGAGI in the germline V gene (reference sequence). V shed 2 bases, J shed 15 bases, and the junction held 13 bases outside the gene matches. CDR3 in amino acids: CASSYGWSGALMFF. Here the CDR3 DNA reads TGTGCCAGCAGTTACGGGTGGAGCGGGGCCCTGATGTTCTTC.

The chain joins TRBV21-1 to TRBJ2-7; the D call TRBD2 from the table was never checked on the DNA. TRBV21-1 is marked as a pseudogene. The CDR3 runs to 14 residues. CDR3 protein: CASPRLAGWDEQYV. The CDR3 bases are TGTGCCAGCCCCCGACTAGCGGGTTGGGATGAGCAGTACGTC.

The chain carries TRBV2 and TRBJ1-3; D remains unclear. The CDR3 covers 14 residues. In germline, CDR1 is SNHLY, CDR2 FYNNEI. V lost 6 bases, J lost 0 bases, and 9 bases lay in between. CDR3 loop: CASRLGNSGNTIYF. DNA of the CDR3: TGTGCCAGCAGGCTGGGCAACTCTGGAAACACCATATATTTT.

The chain couples TRBV2 to TRBJ1-4, with 10 bases identical to TRBD1. CDR1 is SNHLY and CDR2 is FYNNEI in the germline V gene. The J segment lost 3 bases and the V segment lost 5 bases, leaving 3 bases of the junction unmatched. There are 15 residues in the CDR3. CDR3 sequence reads: CASSRQGASNEKLFF. In nucleotides, the CDR3 is TGTGCCAGCAGTAGACAGGGGGCTTCTAATGAAAAACTGTTTTTT.

The rearrangement links TRBV11-2 to TRBJ1-4, with a weak D call TRBD1 (6 bases). V dropped 7 bases and J dropped 9 bases, with 18 bases sitting between them. This CDR3 spans 14 amino acids. Germline assignment: CDR1 SGHAT and CDR2 FQNNGV. The CDR3 DNA reads TGTGCCAGCAAAAAGGGAAGGGGGGGTCAAAAACTGTTTTTT. This translates into CASKKGRGGQKLFF. Using reference TRBV11-2 and TRBJ1-4 for the parts outside the CDR3, the full variable domain is EAGVAQSPRYKIIEKRQSVAFWCNPISGHATLYWYQQILGQGPKLLIQFQNNGVVDDSQLPKDRFSAERLKGVDSTLKIQPAKLEDSAVYLCASKKGRGGQKLFFGSGTQLSVL.

This clone was seen a single time. The rearrangement links TRBV23-1 to TRBJ2-7; TRBD2 is a possible D gene (5 bases). TRBV23-1 is sorted into the ORF group, with uncertain function. CDR3 length: 17 amino acids. V shed 4 bases and J shed 3 bases, with 22 bases lying between them. CDR3 in amino acids: CASSRCHRDLLFYEQYF. The CDR3 region has the DNA TGCGCCAGCAGTCGCTGCCACCGGGATCTCCTCTTCTACGAGCAGTACTTC.